Below, 25 T cell receptor beta chains from the same sample are listed, as sequenced in a study of T cell responses to AZD1222 COVID-19 vaccine. Generated by immunoSEQ multiplex PCR, the TCRdb table keeps only in-frame clones and is missing some. The data contain 95,000 to 130,000 clones, about 90% of them seen just once; the ten biggest clones take up 7.5%. The sequencing used peripheral blood, collected on day 0 of AZD1222 vaccination. The receptors shown here come from an adult in good health.

The rearrangement uses TRBV6-4 and TRBJ2-3; D gene uncertain. Trimming cost V 2 bases and J 2 bases, with 11 bases left between them. Germline loops: CDR1 MRHNA, CDR2 SNTAGT. The CDR3 has 15 amino acids. CDR3 sequence: CASSDGRENTDTQYF. The CDR3 DNA sequence: TGTGCCAGCAGTGACGGAAGGGAAAACACAGATACGCAGTATTTT.

The chain combines TRBV24-1 with TRBJ1-5; no reliable D call. From germline, CDR1 is KGHDR and CDR2 SFDVKD. The CDR3 is made up of 16 amino acids. Deletions cut 0 bases from V and 0 bases from J, with 8 bases between. CDR3: CATSDLQFLSNQPQHF. The CDR3 region has the DNA TGTGCCACCAGTGATTTGCAATTCCTTAGCAATCAGCCCCAGCATTTT.

The rearrangement joins TRBV5-4 to TRBJ2-7; TRBD1 matches at 8 bases. CDR3 size: 14 residues. Germline V lookup: CDR1 SGHNT, CDR2 YYREEE (reference sequence). V lost 9 bases, J lost 0 bases, and 8 bases stayed unmatched. The CDR3 DNA is TGTGCCACCACTAGACAGGGGAGCTCCTACGAGCAGTACTTC. It yields the protein CATTRQGSSYEQYF.

V usage is TRBV29-1 and J usage is TRBJ2-1; the D gene is possibly TRBD1 (5 bases). V shed 7 bases and J shed 12 bases, with 16 bases lying between them. The germline V gene encodes CDR1 SQVTM and CDR2 ANQGSEA. This CDR3 contains 11 residues. The CDR3 DNA reads as TGCAGCGCTGTCTTGCCCACAGGGCAGTTCTTC. It codes for CSAVLPTGQFF.

The chain carries TRBV28 and TRBJ1-5; D remains unclear. The CDR3 spans 14 residues. Trimming left V 10 bases short and J 1 base short, with 14 bases between. Germline-derived CDR1 and CDR2 are MDHEN and SYDVKM. CDR3 region: CATQTSGSNQPQHF. CDR3 nucleotide sequence: TGTGCCACCCAAACATCCGGGAGCAATCAGCCCCAGCATTTT.

A few counts support this clone. V gene TRBV7-2 combines with J gene TRBJ1-5; tentative D call: TRBD1 (6 bases). Trimming pared 6 bases from V and 6 bases from J, leaving 18 bases between. CDR1 is SGHTA, CDR2 FQGNSA, per germline. The CDR3 consists of 15 residues. The CDR3 spells CASRPAGGGGQPQHF. CDR3 in DNA: TGTGCCAGCAGGCCCGCGGGGGGCGGCGGTCAGCCCCAGCATTTT. Drawing the rest from reference TRBV7-2 and TRBJ1-5, the complete variable domain is GAGVSQSPSNKVTEKGKDVELRCDPISGHTALYWYRQSLGQGLEFLIYFQGNSAPDKSGLPSDRFSAERTGGSVSTLTIQRTQQEDSAVYLCASRPAGGGGQPQHFGDGTRLSIL.

This clone was detected only once. The CDR3 reads CASSDRYNSPLHF. The DNA of the CDR3 is TGTGCCAGCAGTGACCGGTATAATTCACCCCTCCACTTT. The chain joins TRBV6-4 to TRBJ1-6, with D uncertain. CDR3 length: 13 amino acids. V lost 2 bases to trimming and J lost 4 bases, with 3 bases between them. Germline CDR1 reads MRHNA; CDR2 reads SNTAGT.

The chain combines TRBV6-1 with TRBJ1-2, with a weak D call TRBD1 (5 bases). CDR1 and CDR2 (germline): MNHNS, SASEGT. V lost 1 base to trimming and J lost 5 bases, with 17 bases between them. This CDR3 is built from 16 residues. CDR3 bases: TGTGCCAGCAGTGAAGACGAAGGGGCCCTTACTTATGGCTACACCTTC. Translating it yields CASSEDEGALTYGYTF.

The chain employs TRBV28 and TRBJ1-1, with D possibly matching TRBD1 (5 bases). V gave up 3 bases and J gave up 5 bases, with 10 bases separating them. CDR3 length: 13 amino acids. In germline, CDR1 is MDHEN, CDR2 SYDVKM. The CDR3 reads CASSFSRATEAFF. CDR3 sequence (DNA): TGTGCCAGCAGTTTCTCCAGGGCGACTGAAGCTTTCTTT.

This chain connects TRBV28 to TRBJ1-5; D gene uncertain. The CDR3 contains 10 residues. The V gene lost 4 bases and the J gene lost 11 bases, with 6 bases spanning the gap. Looked up from germline, CDR1 is MDHEN and CDR2 is SYDVKM. CDR3 residues: CASSSRAQHF. As DNA, the CDR3 is TGTGCCAGCAGTTCGCGGGCCCAGCATTTT.

This sequence joins TRBV7-9 and TRBJ1-5; tentatively, D is TRBD1 (6 bases). Germline CDR1 reads SEHNR; CDR2 reads FQNEAQ (reference sequence). The CDR3 sequence is 15 residues long. Trimming removed 4 bases at V and 5 bases at J, with 15 bases between. CDR3 protein: CASSSAGVRDQPQHF. DNA for the CDR3: TGTGCCAGCAGCTCCGCAGGGGTCCGGGATCAGCCCCAGCATTTT.

The J gene is TRBJ2-2, the V gene TRBV5-1; D gene ambiguous. Trimming took 4 bases from V and 3 from J, leaving 7 bases between them. There are 13 residues in the CDR3. From germline, CDR1 is SGHRS and CDR2 YFSETQ. CDR3: CASSASYTGELFF. In nucleotides, the CDR3 is TGCGCCAGCAGCGCCTCCTACACCGGGGAGCTGTTTTTT. Using reference TRBV5-1 and TRBJ2-2 for the parts outside the CDR3, the full variable domain is KAGVTQTPRYLIKTRGQQVTLSCSPISGHRSVSWYQQTPGQGLQFLFEYFSETQRNKGNFPGRFSGRQFSNSRSEMNVSTLELGDSALYLCASSASYTGELFFGEGSRLTVL.

The genes are TRBV11-2 and TRBJ1-6, with unresolved D. The germline V gene encodes CDR1 SGHAT and CDR2 FQNNGV. V dropped 3 bases and J dropped 0 bases, with 9 bases sitting between them. This CDR3 spans 16 amino acids. The chain's CDR3 is CASSFHLASYNSPLHF. CDR3 DNA: TGTGCCAGCAGCTTTCATCTGGCCTCCTATAATTCACCCCTCCACTTT.

The DNA of the CDR3 is TGTGCCAGCAGCTATACCTTATTGGGACGGTTGAACACTGAAGCTTTCTTT. This codes for CASSYTLLGRLNTEAFF. The chain has TRBV14 and TRBJ1-1, with D possibly matching TRBD1 (5 bases). Looked up from germline, CDR1 is SGHDN and CDR2 is FVKESK. The V gene lost 5 bases and the J gene lost 0 bases, with 19 bases spanning the gap. The CDR3 totals 17 residues.

The chain couples TRBV5-1 to TRBJ1-2; TRBD1 agrees at 9 bases. The CDR3 has 15 residues. The V gene end was trimmed by 0 bases and the J gene end by 4 bases; junction bases not matched to a gene: 4. Germline V gives CDR1 SGHRS, CDR2 YFSETQ. The DNA for the CDR3 is TGCGCCAGCAGCTTGGAGACAGGGGGTTTCTATGGCTACACCTTC. Translated: CASSLETGGFYGYTF.

The J gene is TRBJ1-1, the V gene TRBV4-1; the D is unclear. The CDR3 totals 13 residues. Trimming pared 1 base from V and 4 bases from J, leaving 7 bases between. The germline CDR1 and CDR2 sequences are MGHRA and YSYEKL. CDR3 bases: TGCGCCAGCAGCCAAGTAGTCGTCACTGAAGCTTTCTTT. Translation gives CASSQVVVTEAFF.

The chain employs TRBV4-1 and TRBJ2-1; 13 nucleotides agree with TRBD2. Trimming cost V 6 bases and J 8 bases; bases outside gene matches: 7. Germline CDR1 MGHRA, CDR2 YSYEKL. The length of the CDR3 is 15 residues. CDR3 protein: CASRPTSGGVYEQFF. The DNA of the CDR3 is TGCGCCAGCAGGCCAACTAGCGGGGGGGTCTATGAGCAGTTCTTC.

The gene calls are TRBV29-1 and TRBJ2-7; perhaps TRBD2 as D (6 bases). Germline CDR1 and CDR2: SQVTM and ANQGSEA. Trimming pared 1 base from V and 2 bases from J, leaving 12 bases between. This CDR3 region has 14 residues. Here the CDR3 DNA reads TGCAGCGTTGAAGGGGGGGATGTCACCTACGAGCAGTACTTC. Translation: CSVEGGDVTYEQYF.

Written as DNA, the CDR3 is TGTGCCAGCAGCCGTTCCACAGGGCTTGAAGCTTTCTTT. This gives the protein CASSRSTGLEAFF. The gene calls are TRBV3-1 (or the pseudogene TRBV3-2) and TRBJ1-1; TRBD1 is a possible D gene (6 bases). Between the trimmed V and J ends, which lost 4 bases and 7 bases, there was a span of 13 bases. The CDR3 totals 13 residues. The germline V gene encodes CDR1 LGHDT and CDR2 YNNKEL (reference sequence).

The rearrangement uses TRBV7-9 and TRBJ1-1; no firm D call. Germline V gene data show CDR1 as SEHNR and CDR2 as FQNEAQ (reference sequence). The germline V and J ends were trimmed by 5 bases and 0 bases, with 7 bases remaining between them. This CDR3 region has 13 residues. The CDR3 DNA follows: TGTGCCAGCAGCCCCAGGTTGAACACTGAAGCTTTCTTT. This translates into CASSPRLNTEAFF.

J is TRBJ2-2 and V is TRBV7-8; D perhaps matches TRBD2 (5 bases). V shed 5 bases and J shed 1 base, with 11 bases lying between them. Germline V CDR1 and CDR2: SGHVS, FQNEAQ. CDR3 length equals 15 residues. The CDR3 loop is CASSPRALNTGELFF. For the CDR3, the DNA is TGTGCCAGCAGCCCGAGGGCCCTGAACACCGGGGAGCTGTTTTTT.

This clone was picked up a small number of times. This chain links TRBV11-2 with TRBJ2-2, with D possibly being TRBD2 (7 bases). Germline V gene sequence: CDR1 SGHAT, CDR2 FQNNGV. V was clipped by 2 bases and J by 3 bases, with 10 bases between them. The CDR3 runs to 15 residues. The CDR3 sequence: CASSLRGGHTGELFF. CDR3 nucleotides: TGTGCCAGCAGCTTAAGGGGGGGCCACACCGGGGAGCTGTTTTTT.

The V and J genes are TRBV28 and TRBJ2-7; D ambiguous. The CDR3 is made up of 16 amino acids. Deletions cut 4 bases from V and 0 bases from J, with 16 bases between. CDR1 is MDHEN, CDR2 SYDVKM, per germline. The CDR3 DNA sequence: TGTGCCAGCAGTTCGCGCGGCAGCTGGCCCTCCTACGAGCAGTACTTC. Amino acids: CASSSRGSWPSYEQYF.

CDR3 nucleotide sequence: TGCGCCAGCAGCTTGGGGTCAGCCACAGATACGCAGTATTTT. Translating gives CASSLGSATDTQYF. V gene TRBV5-1 combines with J gene TRBJ2-3; D gene ambiguous. V was pared by 0 bases and J by 2 bases, with 7 bases between. Per germline, CDR1 SGHRS and CDR2 YFSETQ. The CDR3 covers 14 residues.

The chain links TRBV30 to TRBJ1-2; D unclear. This CDR3 comprises 14 residues. V dropped 0 bases and J dropped 5 bases, with 13 bases sitting between them. Looked up from germline, CDR1 is GTSNPN and CDR2 is SVGIG (reference sequence). The CDR3 loop is CAWSVGSPGYGYTF. The CDR3 DNA reads as TGTGCCTGGAGTGTCGGCAGCCCTGGATATGGCTACACCTTC.